The 29 T cell receptor beta chains given below trace back to one sample, sequenced in a study of control samples from healthy donors and cancer patients. Here immunoSEQ multiplex PCR was the method, and the copy in TCRdb shows in-frame clones only, minus some. The table lists tens of thousands of clones, approximately 89% of them singletons, with approximately 1.4% in the top ten. The sample was PBMCs. The origin of the receptors is a man in his forties with colorectal cancer.

The chain uses TRBV18 and TRBJ1-3; the D is unclear. Germline V gene sequence: CDR1 KGHSH, CDR2 LQKENI. Deletions cut 6 bases from V and 2 bases from J, with 8 bases between. The CDR3 sequence is 13 residues long. The CDR3 bases are TGTGCCAGCTCGGCTGTCCCTGGAAACACCATATATTTT. Protein product: CASSAVPGNTIYF.

The chain is built from TRBV20-1 and TRBJ1-4, with D hard to call. The germline V and J ends were trimmed by 5 bases and 8 bases, with 6 bases remaining between them. The CDR3 totals 10 residues. Germline CDR1 DFQATT, CDR2 SNEGSKA (reference sequence). In nucleotides, the CDR3 is TGCAGTGCTCGGAGGGAAAAACTGTTTTTT. Its translation is CSARREKLFF.

The gene calls are TRBV7-2 and TRBJ2-6; D might be TRBD1 (5 bases). CDR1 is SGHTA and CDR2 is FQGNSA in the germline V gene. The CDR3 is 18 residues long. The V and J ends lost 1 base and 0 bases respectively, with 13 bases between them. CDR3 sequence: CASSLVLGLSSGANVLTF. The DNA for the CDR3 is TGTGCCAGCAGCTTAGTATTGGGGCTGTCCTCTGGGGCCAACGTCCTGACTTTC.

The rearrangement uses TRBV19 and TRBJ1-1, with 9 positions matching TRBD1. V shed 4 bases and J 5 bases; nucleotides not matched to a gene: 5. CDR1 LNHDA and CDR2 SQIVND come from the germline V gene (reference sequence). The length of the CDR3 is 14 residues. The CDR3 nucleotides are TGTGCCAGTAGTACCACAGGGGGCTGGACTGAAGCTTTCTTT. Translating it yields CASSTTGGWTEAFF.

The CDR3 spells CASSPGGGQPQHF. In nucleotides, the CDR3 is TGTGCCAGCAGTCCGGGGGGGGGTCAGCCCCAGCATTTT. V usage is TRBV7-8 and J usage is TRBJ1-5; D is possibly TRBD1 (5 bases). V lost 6 bases, J lost 6 bases, and 12 bases lay in between. Per germline, CDR1 SGHVS and CDR2 FQNEAQ. The CDR3 consists of 13 residues.

The chain uses TRBV24-1 and TRBJ2-3; D is unclear. Trimming pared 1 base from V and 1 base from J, leaving 5 bases between. The CDR3 is 14 residues long. Germline lookup yields CDR1 KGHDR and CDR2 SFDVKD. The CDR3 sequence: CATSDFDGTDTQYF. In DNA, the CDR3 is TGTGCCACCAGTGATTTCGACGGCACAGATACGCAGTATTTT.

V usage is TRBV27 and J usage is TRBJ2-5; 9 bases fit TRBD2. Looked up from germline, CDR1 is MNHEY and CDR2 is SMNVEV (reference sequence). Trimming took 5 bases from V and 0 from J; bases not matched to a gene: 4. The CDR3 runs to 15 residues. The CDR3 reads CASSPSGTYQETQYF. The CDR3 DNA is TGTGCCAGCAGTCCTAGCGGGACGTACCAAGAGACCCAGTACTTC.

The rearrangement links TRBV12-5 to TRBJ1-4; D is uncertain. The V and J ends lost 1 base and 8 bases respectively, with 14 bases between them. This CDR3 contains 15 residues. CDR1 is LGHNT, CDR2 FRNRAP, per germline. CDR3 in amino acids: CASGLGHSFGEKLFF. For the CDR3, the DNA is TGTGCTAGTGGTTTGGGACACTCCTTCGGCGAAAAACTGTTTTTT.

This clone was seen just once. The chain is built from TRBV5-1 and TRBJ2-3; D is uncertain. Between the trimmed V and J ends, which lost 7 bases and 1 base, there was a span of 10 bases. The CDR3 runs 13 residues. CDR1 SGHRS and CDR2 YFSETQ come from the germline V gene. CDR3 loop: CASFADGTDTQYF. The CDR3 nucleotides are TGCGCCAGCTTTGCAGATGGCACAGATACGCAGTATTTT.

The genes are TRBV11-3 and TRBJ2-5, with D maybe TRBD1 (7 bases). The germline gives CDR1 SGHNT, CDR2 YENEEA. The CDR3 runs to 16 residues. V was cut by 5 bases and J by 1 base, with 17 bases left in between. CDR3 in amino acids: CASSLHRRGPQETQYF. In DNA form, the CDR3 reads TGTGCCAGCAGCCTCCATAGGAGGGGGCCCCAAGAGACCCAGTACTTC.

This chain connects TRBV6-5 to TRBJ1-4, with unresolved D. This CDR3 spans 14 amino acids. Germline CDR1 reads MNHEY; CDR2 reads SVGAGI. V was clipped by 5 bases and J by 2 bases, with 9 bases between them. The CDR3 protein is CASSISYTNEKLFF. Written as DNA, the CDR3 is TGTGCCAGCAGTATATCGTATACTAATGAAAAACTGTTTTTT.

V and J are TRBV6-1 and TRBJ2-7; D possibly corresponds to TRBD1 (6 bases). The CDR3 extends over 18 amino acids. V dropped 3 bases and J dropped 4 bases, with 25 bases sitting between them. Germline CDR1 reads MNHNS; CDR2 reads SASEGT. CDR3 coding DNA: TGTGCCAGCAGTGACGGTGCACCGGGACACACGTTCACATACGAGCAGTACTTC. It yields the protein CASSDGAPGHTFTYEQYF.

The V call is TRBV6-4, the J call TRBJ2-1; 11 bases agree with TRBD2. The CDR3 sequence is 16 residues long. V shed 4 bases, J shed 0 bases, and the junction held 2 bases outside the gene matches. From germline, CDR1 is MRHNA and CDR2 SNTAGT. DNA for the CDR3: TGTGCCAGCAGTGTTACTAGCGGGAGCTCCTACAATGAGCAGTTCTTC. Its translation is CASSVTSGSSYNEQFF.

The rearrangement joins TRBV28 to TRBJ1-2; D perhaps matches TRBD1 (5 bases). The CDR3 consists of 11 residues. Trimming left V 10 bases short and J 9 bases short, with 15 bases between. Germline lookup yields CDR1 MDHEN and CDR2 SYDVKM. This CDR3 reads CATGADNRYTF. DNA for the CDR3: TGTGCCACCGGGGCCGACAATCGCTACACCTTC.

The rearrangement joins TRBV24-1 to TRBJ2-2; no reliable D call. CDR3 length equals 13 residues. CDR1 and CDR2 from the germline V gene are KGHDR and SFDVKD. V lost 6 bases and J 4 bases, leaving 8 bases between the germline ends. CDR3 bases: TGTGCCACCAGTCAAATCTTCACCGGGGAGCTGTTTTTT. Its translation: CATSQIFTGELFF.

The V and J genes are TRBV30 and TRBJ2-2; 11 bases are shared with TRBD1. The CDR3 length is 17 residues. Germline V lookup: CDR1 GTSNPN, CDR2 SVGIG (reference sequence). V trimming: 1 base; J trimming: 6 bases; junction bases outside the gene matches: 10. CDR3 bases: TGTGCCTGGAGTGGTGTGGGGGGACAGGGGGACCCCGGGGAGCTGTTTTTT. It translates to CAWSGVGGQGDPGELFF.

This sequence joins TRBV7-2 and TRBJ1-5, with D perhaps TRBD1 (5 bases). This CDR3 is 15 amino acids long. Germline CDR1 and CDR2: SGHTA and FQGNSA. V lost 4 bases, J lost 9 bases, and 19 bases lay in between. CDR3 protein: CASSSQREGWRPQHF. In DNA form, the CDR3 reads TGTGCCAGCAGCTCCCAAAGGGAGGGGTGGCGGCCCCAGCATTTT. Together with reference TRBV7-2 and TRBJ1-5, the CDR3 gives the full variable domain: GAGVSQSPSNKVTEKGKDVELRCDPISGHTALYWYRQSLGQGLEFLIYFQGNSAPDKSGLPSDRFSAERTGGSVSTLTIQRTQQEDSAVYLCASSSQREGWRPQHFGDGTRLSIL.

The gene calls are TRBV13 and TRBJ2-1; TRBD1 or TRBD2 may be the D gene (6 bases each). Germline lookup yields CDR1 PRHDT and CDR2 FYEKMQ (reference sequence). This CDR3 has 15 amino acids. With 5 bases removed from V and 8 bases from J, the gap between germline ends came to 19 bases. The DNA for the CDR3 is TGTGCCAGCAGCATCGGGGGCGCCTACAACGATGAGCAGTTCTTC. Its protein is CASSIGGAYNDEQFF.

This chain uses TRBV5-5 with TRBJ1-6; unclear D gene. This CDR3 has 14 amino acids. V lost 0 bases to trimming and J lost 3 bases, with 4 bases between them. Germline V CDR1 and CDR2: SGHKS, YYEKEE (reference sequence). As DNA, the CDR3 is TGTGCCAGCAGCTTGGGAGTCTATAATTCACCCCTCCACTTT. This codes for CASSLGVYNSPLHF.

This clone was observed a single time. The V gene is TRBV7-2, the J gene TRBJ1-1; D remains unclear. This CDR3 is 12 amino acids long. Germline V gene lookup returns CDR1 SGHTA and CDR2 FQGNSA. Trimming pared 5 bases from V and 11 bases from J, leaving 15 bases between. CDR3 nucleotide sequence: TGTGCCAGCAGCCGAGGTTTGACTGGGGCTTTCTTT. Its translation is CASSRGLTGAFF.

This CDR3 is CASSISTGELFF. The DNA for the CDR3 is TGTGCCAGCAGCATTAGCACCGGGGAGCTGTTTTTT. This chain uses TRBV7-9 with TRBJ2-2; D not certain. The germline CDR1 and CDR2 sequences are SEHNR and FQNEAQ (reference sequence). The CDR3 has 12 amino acids. Trimming stripped 5 bases from V and 4 bases from J, with 5 bases between.

J is TRBJ2-1 and V is TRBV27; no reliable D call. With 2 bases removed from V and 5 bases from J, the gap between germline ends came to 16 bases. This CDR3 has 16 residues. From germline, CDR1 is MNHEY and CDR2 SMNVEV (reference sequence). The CDR3 sequence: CASSLRFQDWDNEQFF. The CDR3 DNA sequence: TGTGCCAGCAGTTTACGATTCCAAGATTGGGACAATGAGCAGTTCTTC.

The gene calls are TRBV4-1 and TRBJ1-4; D is uncertain. Germline assignment: CDR1 MGHRA and CDR2 YSYEKL. CDR3 length: 17 amino acids. Trimming stripped 1 base from V and 5 bases from J, with 17 bases between. This CDR3 reads CASSQGGRTAGNEKLFF. The CDR3 region has the DNA TGCGCCAGCAGCCAAGGCGGGAGGACTGCCGGGAATGAAAAACTGTTTTTT.

The chain is built from TRBV7-9 and TRBJ1-3; D is perhaps TRBD1 (6 bases). The CDR3 covers 15 residues. Germline CDR1 SEHNR, CDR2 FQNEAQ (reference sequence). V was trimmed by 4 bases and J by 2 bases, leaving 12 bases between them. The CDR3 bases are TGTGCCAGCAGCTCCACAGGGTACCCTGGAAACACCATATATTTT. Translation: CASSSTGYPGNTIYF.

This chain joins TRBV5-6 and TRBJ2-1; D gene unclear. Trimming removed 4 bases from V and 6 bases from J, with 8 bases in between. The length of the CDR3 is 12 residues. Germline CDR1 and CDR2: SGHDT and YYEEEE. CDR3 in DNA: TGTGCCAGCAGCCCAAATAGCAATGAGCAGTTCTTC. Translation gives CASSPNSNEQFF.

The rearrangement links TRBV4-3 to TRBJ2-7; D unresolved. This CDR3 contains 15 residues. Deletions cut 0 bases from V and 6 bases from J, with 15 bases between. Germline V gene data show CDR1 as LGHNA and CDR2 as YSLEER. The CDR3 here is CASSQDPYQSGEQYF. The CDR3 DNA reads TGCGCCAGCAGCCAAGACCCATACCAATCGGGCGAGCAGTACTTC.

V gene TRBV18 combines with J gene TRBJ1-2, with 8 bases that match TRBD1. This CDR3 region has 13 residues. CDR1 is KGHSH, CDR2 LQKENI, per germline. Germline trimming cut 5 bases from V and 8 bases from J; bases unmatched to any gene: 7. The CDR3 sequence is CASSTDREYGYTF. The CDR3 region has the DNA TGTGCCAGCTCAACGGACAGGGAGTACGGCTACACCTTC.

The chain carries TRBV19 and TRBJ2-3; TRBD2 agrees at 11 bases. V lost 5 bases and J lost 7; bases outside the gene matches: 2. Germline V CDR1 and CDR2: LNHDA, SQIVND (reference sequence). CDR3 length: 13 amino acids. The CDR3 DNA follows: TGTGCCAGTAGTCTGACTAGCGGGAATACGCAGTATTTT. Translation: CASSLTSGNTQYF.

V usage is TRBV12-3 or TRBV12-4 and J usage is TRBJ1-3; D call uncertain. This CDR3 spans 13 amino acids. V was pared by 3 bases and J by 0 bases, with 3 bases between. The CDR3 sequence is CASSFVSGNTIYF. The CDR3 DNA reads as TGTGCCAGCAGTTTTGTCTCTGGAAACACCATATATTTT.